The clone carrying this T cell receptor (beta chain) was picked up many times. Its antigen is still unknown. This entry comes from a study of T cells in Graves' hyperthyroidism and ophthalmopathy. The study's findings and limits: Most thyroid clonotypes that were expanded above 0.001 also turned up in blood.

The V and J ends lost 1 base and 10 bases, in that order; junction bases with no gene match: 7. The CDR3 contains 14 residues. Looked up from germline, CDR1 is DFQATT and CDR2 is SNEGSKA (reference sequence). It was RNA transcripts that yielded the amplified TCR beta CDR3 regions. The HTBI primer set served for first-round RT-PCR of the TCR CDR3. Each CDR3 protein is one row after TCRdb ran MiXCR on the multiplex PCR reads. The sample lists about 770,000 distinct CDR3 sequences; under 20% were seen once. Material: blood. The chain has TRBV20-1 and TRBJ1-5; 10 nucleotides align to TRBD1. This receptor was taken from a woman in her forties or fifties with Graves' hyperthyroidism that later progressed to Graves' ophthalmopathy. DNA of the CDR3: TGCAGTGCTAGAGCCGGGACAGGGGACAGTCCCCAGCATTTT. This codes for CSARAGTGDSPQHF.